The present T cell receptor (beta chain) was sequenced within a study of Graves' ophthalmopathy and Graves' hyperthyroidism. Germline trimming cut 4 bases from V and 3 bases from J; bases unmatched to any gene: 9. Germline V gene lookup returns CDR1 WSHSY and CDR2 SAAADI. The CDR3 loop spans 16 amino acids. TCR beta CDR3 amplification used RNA transcripts. Amplification began with first-round RT-PCR using HTBI primers, then second-round multiplex PCR was performed. TCRdb reprocessed the multiplex PCR reads with MiXCR, giving one entry per CDR3 protein. The sample includes roughly 1.1 million distinct CDR3 sequences, roughly two fifths of them seen just once. Uncontrolled infections, other autoimmune diseases, pregnancy or lactation barred patients from enrollment.

The chain recombines TRBV10-2 with TRBJ2-7; 10 bases agree with TRBD2. The clonotype comes from an adult man with Graves' hyperthyroidism. The source material was peripheral blood or thyroid tissue (not recorded which). CDR3 coding DNA: TGCGCCAGCAGTGCCGGACTAGCGGCACCTTACTACGAGCAGTACTTC. This translates into CASSAGLAAPYYEQYF.